Listed below are T cell receptor beta chains from one sample, sequenced in a study of Ad26.COV2.S vaccination and SARS-CoV-2 variants. Generated by immunoSEQ multiplex PCR, the TCRdb table keeps only in-frame clones and is missing some. Found here are roughly 510,000 clones, 87% of them singletons; the top ten hold over 10%. The sample consisted of peripheral blood, taken in a trial of Ad26.COV2.S vaccine versus placebo. These receptors were obtained from a person between 18 and 59 years old who received the Ad26.COV2.S COVID-19 vaccine or a placebo. The CDR3 runs from the conserved cysteine through the conserved F or W. A D gene is named only where the DNA matches it firmly. Only some rows state a clone size, as once, few, many or a class for expanded clones.

j_call clone_size v_call d_call cdr3_aa cdr3_nt
TRBJ2-7 - TRBV6-6 TRBD2 CASSYSGDYYEQYF TGTGCCAGCAGTTACTCGGGGGACTACTACGAGCAGTACTTC
TRBJ2-1 - TRBV2 - CASSEGRAPSYNEQFF TGTGCCAGCAGTGAAGGCAGGGCGCCTTCCTACAATGAGCAGTTCTTC
TRBJ1-5 - TRBV10-3 - CAISESPQFSGNNQPQHF TGTGCCATCAGTGAGTCGCCTCAATTTTCGGGTAACAATCAGCCCCAGCATTTT
TRBJ1-2 - TRBV5-4 - CASRTGQGNSYTF TGTGCCAGCAGAACCGGGCAGGGAAATAGCTACACCTTC
TRBJ1-3 - TRBV9 TRBD1 CASSEKTGASGNTIYF TGTGCCAGCAGCGAAAAAACAGGGGCCTCTGGAAACACCATATATTTT
TRBJ1-3 - TRBV5-8 - CASSLDERSGNTIYF TGTGCCAGCAGCTTGGACGAACGTAGTGGAAACACCATATATTTT
TRBJ1-3 - TRBV24-1 TRBD1 CATSDRGQGVGNTIYF TGTGCCACCAGTGATCGGGGACAGGGGGTCGGAAACACCATATATTTT
TRBJ2-1 - TRBV7-9 - CASSFTGLIHEQFF TGTGCCAGCAGCTTCACGGGCCTGATCCATGAGCAGTTCTTC
TRBJ1-2 - TRBV5-1 - CASSETLSREGIRGGYTF TGCGCCAGCAGCGAAACACTGAGCCGGGAGGGGATTAGGGGCGGCTACACCTTC
TRBJ2-4 - TRBV3-1/TRBV3-2 - CASSPTLAKNIQYF TGTGCCAGCAGCCCTACCTTAGCCAAAAACATTCAGTACTTC
TRBJ1-1 - TRBV4-1 - CASSQGPPHTEAFF TGCGCCAGCAGCCAGGGACCGCCACACACTGAAGCTTTCTTT
TRBJ2-7 - TRBV6-2/TRBV6-3 - CASSPRGEQYF TGTGCCAGCAGCCCACGAGGGGAGCAGTACTTC
TRBJ2-7 once TRBV7-9 TRBD2 CASSRSGRNYEQYF TGTGCCAGCAGCCGGAGCGGGAGGAACTACGAGCAGTACTTC
TRBJ2-3 - TRBV11-1 - CASSLDLNTDTQYF TGTGCCAGCAGCTTAGACCTAAACACAGATACGCAGTATTTT
TRBJ2-1 - TRBV6-2/TRBV6-3 TRBD2 CASRPSGSYDEQFF TGTGCCAGCAGACCTAGCGGGAGTTACGATGAGCAGTTCTTC
TRBJ1-2 - TRBV5-4 - CASSSGLWTFYGYTF TGTGCCAGCAGCTCGGGGCTATGGACCTTCTATGGCTACACCTTC
TRBJ2-1 - TRBV6-1 - CASSEWRNPRDEQFF TGTGCCAGCAGTGAATGGAGAAATCCCCGGGATGAGCAGTTCTTC
TRBJ1-5 - TRBV4-1 - CASSQVGDGGPQHF TGCGCCAGCAGCCAAGTGGGGGACGGTGGCCCCCAGCATTTT